Listed below are T cell receptor beta chains from one sample, sequenced in a study of blood T cell repertoires in COVID-19. TCRdb's copy holds only in-frame clones and misses some; the assay was immunoSEQ multiplex PCR. Here the sample spans around 110,000 clones, approximately 88% being singletons. Sequencing was done on a sample of peripheral blood. These receptors were taken from a man in his forties or fifties with active or convalescent COVID-19. Both conserved end residues are part of each CDR3. A D gene is named only where the DNA matches it firmly. Where a row states a size, it is once, few, many or the class of an expanded clone; other rows omit it.

CDR3,DNA,D,V,size,J
CASSLAPLEAFF,TGTGCCAGCAGCCTAGCCCCCCTTGAAGCTTTCTTT,-,TRBV7-2,-,TRBJ1-1
CASSTQEGTEAFF,TGTGCCAGCAGCACCCAGGAAGGCACTGAAGCTTTCTTT,-,TRBV9,-,TRBJ1-1
CSPALRDGYTF,TGCAGTCCTGCCTTGCGGGATGGCTACACCTTC,-,TRBV20-1,-,TRBJ1-2
CASSQVVGQAIYEQYF,TGCGCCAGCAGCCAAGTAGTCGGTCAGGCGATCTACGAGCAGTACTTC,-,TRBV4-3,once,TRBJ2-7
CASSLPPTGLGNTIYF,TGTGCCAGCAGTTTACCTCCTACAGGGCTTGGAAACACCATATATTTT,-,TRBV28,-,TRBJ1-3
CASSLFQGQPQHF,TGTGCCAGCAGCTTGTTCCAGGGCCAGCCCCAGCATTTT,-,TRBV5-6,-,TRBJ1-5
CASTLGWGRGYTF,TGTGCCAGCACCCTAGGATGGGGCAGGGGCTACACCTTC,-,TRBV5-4,-,TRBJ1-2
CASSYSDRGPYEQYF,TGTGCCAGCAGTTACTCCGACAGGGGCCCGTACGAGCAGTACTTC,TRBD1,TRBV6-6,-,TRBJ2-7
CASSLVNGPDRRF,TGTGCCAGCAGCTTAGTAAACGGCCCGGACAGGCGGTTC,TRBD1,TRBV11-2,-,TRBJ1-2
CASSSWTSGRGWETQYF,TGTGCCAGCAGCTCCTGGACTAGCGGGAGGGGTTGGGAGACCCAGTACTTC,TRBD2,TRBV7-2,-,TRBJ2-5
CASSPSATGAGNTIYF,TGTGCCAGCTCACCGAGCGCGACAGGTGCTGGAAACACCATATATTTT,-,TRBV18,-,TRBJ1-3
CASSSQGGRSNEQFF,TGCGCCAGCAGTTCACAGGGGGGTCGGAGCAATGAGCAGTTCTTC,TRBD1,TRBV5-1,-,TRBJ2-1
CASSNRLAGYNEQFF,TGTGCCAGCAGTAACAGACTAGCCGGGTACAATGAGCAGTTCTTC,TRBD2,TRBV28,-,TRBJ2-1
CASSMQALNQPQHF,TGTGCCAGTAGTATGCAGGCTTTAAATCAGCCCCAGCATTTT,-,TRBV19,-,TRBJ1-5
CASSADRNNQPQHF,TGTGCCAGCAGCGCCGACAGAAACAATCAGCCCCAGCATTTT,-,TRBV9,-,TRBJ1-5
CARRTDVYGYTF,TGTGCCAGAAGGACAGACGTCTATGGCTACACCTTC,-,TRBV30,-,TRBJ1-2
CATSDSPGQGAKNIQYF,TGTGCCACCAGTGATTCACCAGGGCAGGGGGCCAAAAACATTCAGTACTTC,-,TRBV24-1,-,TRBJ2-4
CASSRTGTALYEQYF,TGTGCCAGCAGCCGCACCGGGACAGCGCTCTACGAGCAGTACTTC,TRBD1,TRBV5-5,-,TRBJ2-7
CASSLETGGNSPLHF,TGTGCCAGCAGCTTGGAGACAGGGGGCAATTCACCCCTCCACTTT,TRBD1,TRBV5-6,-,TRBJ1-6
CASSYRLGGDTQYF,TGTGCCAGCAGTTACCGTCTCGGGGGGGATACGCAGTATTTT,TRBD2,TRBV6-5,-,TRBJ2-3
CAWSVRGGGGVTEAFF,TGTGCCTGGAGTGTAAGAGGTGGGGGGGGAGTCACTGAAGCTTTCTTT,-,TRBV30,-,TRBJ1-1
CAISGGAGVSNEQFF,TGTGCCATCAGTGGGGGAGCGGGAGTGAGCAATGAGCAGTTCTTC,TRBD2,TRBV10-3,-,TRBJ2-1
CASSLGVSNQPQHF,TGTGCCAGCAGCTTGGGAGTTAGCAATCAGCCCCAGCATTTT,-,TRBV5-6,-,TRBJ1-5
CASSLSGRPSTDTQYF,TGTGCCAGCAGCTTAAGCGGGAGGCCTAGCACAGATACGCAGTATTTT,TRBD2,TRBV7-2,-,TRBJ2-3
CASSLDSGLETQYF,TGTGCCAGCAGCTTAGACTCAGGTTTGGAGACCCAGTACTTC,-,TRBV7-2,-,TRBJ2-5
CAWSPGHANTEAFF,TGTGCCTGGAGCCCCGGACACGCGAACACTGAAGCTTTCTTT,-,TRBV30,-,TRBJ1-1
CASSGAPKTLQYF,TGTGCCAGCAGTGGGGCGCCAAAGACATTGCAGTACTTC,-,TRBV2,-,TRBJ2-7
CATSSGNQPQHF,TGTGCCACCAGTTCCGGCAATCAGCCCCAGCATTTT,-,TRBV24-1,-,TRBJ1-5
CASSRGQGVWEPQHF,TGTGCCAGCTCACGGGGACAGGGGGTATGGGAGCCCCAGCATTTT,TRBD1,TRBV18,-,TRBJ1-5
CASSLGPGLSTEAFF,TGTGCCAGCAGTTTAGGGCCAGGGCTGAGTACTGAAGCTTTCTTT,-,TRBV28,-,TRBJ1-1
CASRMDTWAKNIQYF,TGTGCCAGCAGGATGGACACATGGGCCAAAAACATTCAGTACTTC,-,TRBV6-5,-,TRBJ2-4
CASSLSSGRALSYEQYF,TGTGCCAGCAGCTTGTCTAGCGGGAGGGCCTTATCCTACGAGCAGTACTTC,TRBD2,TRBV5-5,few,TRBJ2-7